Sequencing of this TCR beta chain was carried out in a study of response to subunit inactivated influenza vaccine (dated by TCRdb to the late 2010s). About the study as a whole: Deep quantitative profiling of the T cell receptor repertoire was used in the study to follow responses to a trivalent subunit inactivated influenza vaccine.

The CDR3 runs 15 residues from the cysteine to the phenylalanine. The entry retains the CDR3 DNA only, 45 bases that are in frame from base 1. The CDR1 and CDR2 encoded by the germline V gene are SGHTA and FQGNSA. At the junction V is shortened by 4 bases and J by 1 base; bases outside the gene matches: 4. What the authors observed across the whole study: The authors proposed that each seasonal influenza vaccination may bring in only a limited number of new T cells.

Library generation was performed with RT-PCR. For sequencing, an Illumina HiSeq 2500 was employed. TCRdb's own reprocessing of the public reads used fastp at Q25 and MiXCR and kept productive beta chains. Each CDR3 protein gets just one entry, which takes the most common genes and DNA from the rows behind it. Recorded for this sample are fewer than 600,000 distinct CDR3 sequences; under 8.5% of them occurred a single time. The ten largest clones represent under 15% of the sample. Remarks on this clonotype: Its antigen remains unidentified. Base qualities are missing; no much larger clone stands one base away.

The chain joins TRBV7-2 to TRBJ1-3; TRBD1 fits 7 bases in the junction. The sample consisted of PBMCs from blood, taken less than 30 months after vaccination. This clonotype was sampled from a man aged 45 to 70 who received an inactivated influenza vaccine. Donor details come from another sample of the same person, matched by shared clones. The CDR3 reads as follows: CASSSYRGSGNTIYF. The nucleotides are TGTGCCAGCAGCTCATACAGGGGATCTGGAAACACCATATATTTT.